A selection of T cell receptor beta chains follows, all from one sample in a study of shared clonotypes between healthy human individuals. The protocol was immunoSEQ multiplex PCR, while the TCRdb copy is restricted to in-frame clones and leaves out a portion. The sample carries more than 500,000 clones, 95% recorded once. The material sequenced was naive CD8+ T cells sorted from blood. These receptors originate from a young woman in good health. The CDR3 runs from the conserved cysteine through the conserved F or W. A D gene is named only where the DNA matches it firmly. Size tells how often a clone was seen (once, few, many) or the class of an expanded clone, and some rows leave it out.

clone_size	j_call	d_call	v_call	cdr3_aa	cdr3_nt
once	TRBJ1-5	-	TRBV28	CASSQGTGQPQHF	TGTGCCAGCAGTCAGGGAACGGGCCAGCCCCAGCATTTT
-	TRBJ2-2	-	TRBV2	CASHTKGHLNTGELFF	TGTGCCAGCCATACCAAGGGGCACTTAAACACCGGGGAGCTGTTTTTT
-	TRBJ2-7	-	TRBV6-1	CASTRQDLGYEQYF	TGTGCCAGCACAAGACAGGATTTAGGGTACGAGCAGTACTTC
-	TRBJ2-1	TRBD1	TRBV19	CASSKTEPGQSPFRYNEQFF	TGTGCCAGTAGTAAAACGGAACCGGGACAGAGTCCTTTTCGCTACAATGAGCAGTTCTTC
-	TRBJ2-1	TRBD1	TRBV7-9	CASSLWTGFLREQFF	TGTGCCAGCAGCCTCTGGACAGGGTTTCTACGTGAGCAGTTCTTC
-	TRBJ2-7	-	TRBV10-2	CASSESFYEQYF	TGCGCCAGCAGTGAGTCCTTCTACGAGCAGTACTTC
-	TRBJ1-1	TRBD1	TRBV14	CASSARGLGAFF	TGTGCCAGCAGCGCCAGGGGGCTCGGGGCTTTCTTT
-	TRBJ2-5	-	TRBV9	CASSVGGSQETQYF	TGTGCCAGCAGCGTAGGAGGGTCCCAAGAGACCCAGTACTTC
-	TRBJ1-2	-	TRBV19	CASMRDSYGYTF	TGTGCCAGTATGAGGGATAGCTATGGCTACACCTTC
-	TRBJ1-1	TRBD1	TRBV7-2	CASSLGEGGQGVTEAFF	TGTGCCAGCAGCTTAGGGGAAGGGGGACAGGGAGTCACTGAAGCTTTCTTT
-	TRBJ2-7	TRBD1	TRBV28	CATGTGVPANYEQYF	TGTGCCACCGGGACAGGGGTTCCGGCTAACTACGAGCAGTACTTC
once	TRBJ1-2	-	TRBV27	CASSVSRFLNYGYTF	TGTGCCAGCAGTGTATCGAGATTTCTTAACTATGGCTACACCTTC
-	TRBJ1-1	TRBD1	TRBV27	CASSTAGGWTEAFF	TGTGCCAGCAGCACAGCAGGGGGATGGACTGAAGCTTTCTTT
-	TRBJ2-2	-	TRBV27	CASIPNPGGELFF	TGTGCCAGCATTCCCAACCCAGGCGGGGAGCTGTTTTTT
-	TRBJ2-7	-	TRBV28	CASSPGPGYEQYF	TGTGCCAGCAGCCCGGGACCGGGCTACGAGCAGTACTTC
-	TRBJ2-7	TRBD1	TRBV5-1	CASSSRTGRPYEQYF	TGCGCCAGCAGCTCGAGGACAGGGAGACCATACGAGCAGTACTTC
-	TRBJ2-7	TRBD2	TRBV2	CASSRLAGDYEQYF	TGTGCCAGCAGCCGACTAGCGGGAGACTACGAGCAGTACTTC
-	TRBJ2-5	-	TRBV5-1	CASSLDRGAAETQYF	TGCGCCAGCAGCTTGGATCGGGGGGCGGCGGAGACCCAGTACTTC
-	TRBJ2-2	-	TRBV6-1	CASSDEIRLVRELFF	TGTGCCAGCAGTGACGAGATTCGACTGGTCCGGGAGCTGTTTTTT
-	TRBJ2-5	-	TRBV28	CASISVQGGKGPDF	TGTGCCAGCATATCGGTTCAGGGGGGCAAAGGCCCAGACTTC
-	TRBJ2-7	-	TRBV20-1	CSAREAYEQYF	TGCAGTGCGAGAGAGGCCTACGAGCAGTACTTC
-	TRBJ2-7	TRBD1	TRBV5-4	CASSLGLETGGAEQYF	TGTGCCAGCAGCTTGGGGTTGGAGACAGGGGGGGCCGAGCAGTACTTC
-	TRBJ2-7	-	TRBV19	CASSITLGGLGEQYF	TGTGCCAGTAGTATAACTTTGGGGGGGCTCGGCGAGCAGTACTTC
-	TRBJ2-7	TRBD2	TRBV2	CASRGLAGPYEQYF	TGTGCCAGCAGGGGACTAGCGGGGCCCTACGAGCAGTACTTC
-	TRBJ1-2	TRBD1	TRBV5-1	CASSAESLDFDRTGTTTF	TGCGCCAGCAGCGCCGAAAGCCTGGACTTTGACCGGACAGGGACTACGACCTTC
-	TRBJ2-6	-	TRBV21-1	CASSKAELPWANVLTF	TGTGCCAGCAGCAAAGCTGAGCTCCCCTGGGCCAACGTCCTGACTTTC
-	TRBJ2-7	-	TRBV4-1	CASSQEPEAYEQYF	TGCGCCAGCAGCCAAGAGCCCGAGGCCTACGAGCAGTACTTC
-	TRBJ2-7	-	TRBV19	CASSSGQTLFYEQYF	TGTGCCAGTAGTAGCGGACAGACTTTATTCTACGAGCAGTACTTC
-	TRBJ2-5	-	TRBV2	CASSQLAAQETQYF	TGTGCCAGCAGCCAGTTAGCGGCACAAGAGACCCAGTACTTC
-	TRBJ2-3	-	TRBV13	CASSQGAGEGDTQYF	TGTGCCAGCAGCCAAGGGGCAGGGGAGGGAGATACGCAGTATTTT
-	TRBJ2-7	TRBD1	TRBV4-1	CASSQPGTAYEQYF	TGCGCCAGCAGCCAACCCGGGACAGCCTACGAGCAGTACTTC
-	TRBJ1-5	-	TRBV19	CASSGRKGWGQPQHF	TGTGCCAGTAGCGGCAGGAAAGGGTGGGGCCAGCCCCAGCATTTT
-	TRBJ1-1	-	TRBV9	CASSVDSLGQFEAFF	TGTGCCAGCAGCGTAGACTCCCTAGGACAGTTTGAAGCTTTCTTT
-	TRBJ2-7	-	TRBV10-1	CASSRDGSYEQYF	TGCGCCAGCAGCCGGGACGGATCCTACGAGCAGTACTTC
-	TRBJ1-2	-	TRBV5-6	CASSTDYGYTF	TGTGCCAGCAGCACTGATTATGGCTACACCTTC
once	TRBJ2-7	TRBD1	TRBV11-2	CASSATGPYEQYF	TGTGCCAGCAGCGCGACAGGGCCCTACGAGCAGTACTTC
-	TRBJ2-7	TRBD2	TRBV27	CASSPGLAYEQYF	TGTGCCAGCAGTCCGGGACTAGCTTACGAGCAGTACTTC
-	TRBJ2-7	-	TRBV19	CASSIPQGQFYEQYF	TGTGCCAGTAGTATACCTCAAGGACAGTTCTACGAGCAGTACTTC
-	TRBJ2-7	TRBD2	TRBV2	CASSEILRAGGALYEQYF	TGTGCCAGCAGTGAAATCCTTCGCGCCGGGGGGGCTCTATACGAGCAGTACTTC
-	TRBJ2-2	-	TRBV5-6	CASSLSGGELFF	TGTGCCAGCAGCCTATCGGGCGGGGAGCTGTTTTTT
-	TRBJ2-4	-	TRBV5-6	CASSYRENIQYF	TGTGCCAGCAGTTACAGGGAAAACATTCAGTACTTC
-	TRBJ2-3	TRBD2	TRBV27	CASSPGLAGGLYTQYF	TGTGCCAGCAGTCCCGGACTAGCGGGAGGGCTATATACGCAGTATTTT
-	TRBJ1-6	-	TRBV27	CASSFPLSSYNSPLHF	TGTGCCAGCAGTTTCCCTCTAAGCTCCTATAATTCACCCCTCCACTTT
-	TRBJ1-5	-	TRBV19	CASNPRQIYSNQPQHF	TGTGCCAGTAATCCAAGACAGATTTATAGCAATCAGCCCCAGCATTTT
few	TRBJ1-2	-	TRBV9	CASSVPGSPYGYTF	TGTGCCAGCAGCGTTCCAGGATCCCCCTATGGCTACACCTTC
-	TRBJ1-1	-	TRBV6-1	CASREGGDNTEAFF	TGTGCCAGCAGGGAGGGGGGGGACAACACTGAAGCTTTCTTT
-	TRBJ1-2	TRBD1	TRBV28	CASSFKLGQGPSYGYTF	TGTGCCAGCAGTTTCAAGCTTGGACAGGGGCCCTCGTATGGCTACACCTTC
-	TRBJ2-7	TRBD1	TRBV7-9	CASSSLDRVDEQYF	TGTGCCAGCAGCTCGCTGGACAGGGTGGACGAGCAGTACTTC
-	TRBJ2-7	-	TRBV27	CASSQTGTSYEQYF	TGTGCCAGCAGTCAGACAGGTACCTCCTACGAGCAGTACTTC
-	TRBJ2-7	TRBD2	TRBV7-9	CASSLETSGADEQYF	TGTGCCAGCAGCCTGGAAACTAGCGGAGCGGACGAGCAGTACTTC
once	TRBJ1-2	-	TRBV9	CASSHSRGEGYGYTF	TGTGCCAGCAGCCACTCGCGGGGAGAGGGCTATGGCTACACCTTC
-	TRBJ1-2	-	TRBV10-3	CAIRGTDLNYGYTF	TGTGCCATCAGAGGGACGGATCTTAACTATGGCTACACCTTC
-	TRBJ2-7	TRBD2	TRBV15	CATSGGLGMSYEQYF	TGTGCCACCAGCGGAGGACTAGGTATGTCCTACGAGCAGTACTTC
-	TRBJ2-3	TRBD1	TRBV7-9	CASSPWDRPTDTQYF	TGTGCCAGCAGCCCCTGGGACAGACCCACAGATACGCAGTATTTT
-	TRBJ2-7	-	TRBV21-1	CASSDPKLGSSYEQYF	TGTGCCAGCAGCGATCCCAAATTGGGGAGTTCCTACGAGCAGTACTTC
-	TRBJ2-6	-	TRBV29-1	CSVVGANVLTF	TGCAGCGTTGTTGGGGCCAACGTCCTGACTTTC
once	TRBJ2-7	-	TRBV19	CASSMVEAHEQYF	TGTGCCAGTAGTATGGTGGAGGCTCACGAGCAGTACTTC